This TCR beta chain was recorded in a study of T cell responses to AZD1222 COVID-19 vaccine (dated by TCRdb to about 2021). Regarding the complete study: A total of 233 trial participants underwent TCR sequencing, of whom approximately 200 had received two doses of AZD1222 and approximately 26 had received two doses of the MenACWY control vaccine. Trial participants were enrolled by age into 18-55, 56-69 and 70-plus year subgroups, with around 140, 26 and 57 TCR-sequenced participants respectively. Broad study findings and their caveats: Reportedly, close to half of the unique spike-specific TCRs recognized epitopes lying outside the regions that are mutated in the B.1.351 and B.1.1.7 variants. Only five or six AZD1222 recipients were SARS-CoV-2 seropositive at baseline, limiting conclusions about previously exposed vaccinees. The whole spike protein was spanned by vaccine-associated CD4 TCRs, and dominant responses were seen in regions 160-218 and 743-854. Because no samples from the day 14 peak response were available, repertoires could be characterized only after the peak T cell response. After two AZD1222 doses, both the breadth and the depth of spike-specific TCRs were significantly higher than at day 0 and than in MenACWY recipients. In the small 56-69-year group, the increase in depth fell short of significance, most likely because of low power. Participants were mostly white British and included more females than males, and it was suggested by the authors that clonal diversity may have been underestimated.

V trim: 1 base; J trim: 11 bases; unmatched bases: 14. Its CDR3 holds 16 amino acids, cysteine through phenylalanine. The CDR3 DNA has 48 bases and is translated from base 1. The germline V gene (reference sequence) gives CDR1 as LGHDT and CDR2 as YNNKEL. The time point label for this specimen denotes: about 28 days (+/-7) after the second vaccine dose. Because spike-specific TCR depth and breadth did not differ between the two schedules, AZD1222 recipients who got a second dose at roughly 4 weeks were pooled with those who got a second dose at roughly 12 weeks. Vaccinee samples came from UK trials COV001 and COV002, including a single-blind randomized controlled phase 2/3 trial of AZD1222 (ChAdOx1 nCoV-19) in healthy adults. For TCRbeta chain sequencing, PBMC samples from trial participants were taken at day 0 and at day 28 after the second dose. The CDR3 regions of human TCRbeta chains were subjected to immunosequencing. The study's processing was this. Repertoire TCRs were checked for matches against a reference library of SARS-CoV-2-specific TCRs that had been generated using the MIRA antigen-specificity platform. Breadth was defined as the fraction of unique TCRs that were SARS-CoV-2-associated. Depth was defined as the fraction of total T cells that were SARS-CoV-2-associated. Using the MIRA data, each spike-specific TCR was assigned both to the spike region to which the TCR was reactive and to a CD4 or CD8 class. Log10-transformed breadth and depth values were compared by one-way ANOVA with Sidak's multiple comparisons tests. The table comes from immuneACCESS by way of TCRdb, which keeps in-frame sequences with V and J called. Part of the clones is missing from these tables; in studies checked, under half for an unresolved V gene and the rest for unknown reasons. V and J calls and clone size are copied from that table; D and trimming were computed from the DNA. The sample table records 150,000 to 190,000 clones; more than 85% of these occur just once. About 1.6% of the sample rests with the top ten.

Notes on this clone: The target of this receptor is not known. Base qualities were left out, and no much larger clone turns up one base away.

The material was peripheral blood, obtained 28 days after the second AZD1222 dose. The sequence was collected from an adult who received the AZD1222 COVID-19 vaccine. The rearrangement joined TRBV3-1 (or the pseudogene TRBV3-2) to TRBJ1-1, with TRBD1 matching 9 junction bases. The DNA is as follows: TGTGCCAGCAGCCAAGGGCCACGAGGGGACAGGGCCGAGGCTTTCTTT. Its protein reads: CASSQGPRGDRAEAFF.